This T cell receptor beta chain was sequenced during a study of T cell responses to AZD1222 COVID-19 vaccine. This CDR3 is built from 15 residues. From germline, CDR1 is MDHEN and CDR2 SYDVKM. V gave up 3 bases and J gave up 1 base, with 10 bases separating them. This clone has only one observation. Libraries were prepared by immunoSEQ multiplex PCR; TCRdb keeps only in-frame clonotypes and omits some of them. The sample has about 84,000 clones, 86% seen once. The rearrangement joins TRBV28 to TRBJ1-5, with no clear D. The sequencing here drew on peripheral blood, taken 28 days after the second AZD1222 dose. The TCR sequence derives from an adult who received the AZD1222 COVID-19 vaccine. CDR3 in amino acids: CASSFYGTSNQPQHF. Written as DNA, the CDR3 is TGTGCCAGCAGTTTCTACGGAACGAGCAATCAGCCCCAGCATTTT.